The 8 T cell receptor beta chains below come from one sample, sequenced in a study of CD8+ T cells in alopecia areata. RNA extraction was followed by reverse transcription into cDNA, which acted as the sequencing template. Some clones are missing from TCRdb's copy, which holds only in-frame ones; the method was immunoSEQ multiplex PCR. The data contain roughly 200,000 clones, approximately 60% of them singletons. This sample's treatment: oral pan-JAK inhibitor, 5-10 mg twice daily. Sample: CD4+ T cells sorted from blood, taken at week 4, from a patient treated with tofacitinib. These receptors were collected from a human donor with alopecia areata.

The chain links TRBV6-6 to TRBJ1-2, with 8 bases lining up with TRBD1. V lost 2 bases to trimming and J lost 2 bases; unmatched junction nucleotides: 4. The germline CDR1 and CDR2 sequences are MNHNY and SVGAGI (reference sequence). The CDR3 has 15 residues. Here the CDR3 DNA reads TGTGCCAGCAGTTACAGGACAGGGCCAAACTATGGCTACACCTTC. Its translation: CASSYRTGPNYGYTF.

The chain carries TRBV2 and TRBJ1-5; D perhaps matches TRBD1 (5 bases). CDR3 length: 13 residues. Trimming took 8 bases from V and 6 from J, leaving 14 bases between them. The germline gives CDR1 SNHLY, CDR2 FYNNEI. The CDR3 is CASRGGVRQPQHF. The CDR3 DNA reads TGTGCCAGCCGGGGCGGGGTTCGTCAGCCCCAGCATTTT. The full variable domain, rest sourced from reference TRBV2 and TRBJ1-5, is EPEVTQTPSHQVTQMGQEVILRCVPISNHLYFYWYRQILGQKVEFLVSFYNNEISEKSEIFDDQFSVERPDGSNFTLKIRSTKLEDSAMYFCASRGGVRQPQHFGDGTRLSIL.

The chain carries TRBV5-6 and TRBJ2-3, with a tentative D call TRBD2 (6 bases). Germline V gene data show CDR1 as SGHDT and CDR2 as YYEEEE. CDR3 length: 15 amino acids. Trimming took 2 bases from V and 1 from J, leaving 11 bases between them. DNA for the CDR3: TGTGCCAGCAGCTTCTGGGGGGTGCGCACAGATACGCAGTATTTT. Its protein product is CASSFWGVRTDTQYF.

The chain links TRBV29-1 to TRBJ2-1, with a possible D match to TRBD2 (5 bases). The V and J ends lost 4 bases and 2 bases respectively, with 15 bases between them. Per germline, CDR1 SQVTM and CDR2 ANQGSEA. There are 15 residues in the CDR3. This CDR3 is CSVASLRGTYNEQFF. In DNA form, the CDR3 reads TGCAGCGTTGCCTCCTTACGGGGAACCTACAATGAGCAGTTCTTC.

There are a few counts of this clone. The genes are TRBV29-1 and TRBJ1-2; D remains unclear. CDR1 is SQVTM, CDR2 ANQGSEA, per germline. CDR3 size: 11 residues. The CDR3, as DNA: TGCTCGTTGCCGAGGGTCGATGGCTACACCTTC. Protein sequence: CSLPRVDGYTF. The whole variable domain, filled in from reference TRBV29-1 and TRBJ1-2, reads SAVISQKPSRDICQRGTSLTIQCQVDSQVTMMFWYRQQPGQSLTLIATANQGSEATYESGFVIDKFPISRPNLTFSTLTVSNMSPEDSSIYLCSLPRVDGYTFGSGTRLTVV.

The V and J genes are TRBV5-1 and TRBJ2-5, with TRBD1 matching over 7 bases. The CDR3 extends over 16 amino acids. CDR1 is SGHRS, CDR2 YFSETQ, per germline. The V segment lost 4 bases and the J segment 1 base; nucleotides outside the gene matches: 10. CDR3 sequence (DNA): TGCGCCAGCAGCATAAGACAGGGTCACCTCCAAGAGACCCAGTACTTC. It is translated as CASSIRQGHLQETQYF.

V usage is TRBV6-5 and J usage is TRBJ2-5, with D possibly TRBD1 on 6 matching bases. The V gene's germline CDR1 is MNHEY and CDR2 SVGAGI. The CDR3 is 16 residues long. V was clipped by 0 bases and J by 2 bases, with 13 bases between them. Written as DNA, the CDR3 is TGTGCCAGCAGTTACTCCAGGGGTTTGGGTCAAGAGACCCAGTACTTC. Protein: CASSYSRGLGQETQYF.

The chain employs TRBV14 and TRBJ2-5; 10 positions agree with TRBD2. J was trimmed by 5 bases and V by 6 bases; bases with no gene match: 9. Per germline, CDR1 SGHDN and CDR2 FVKESK. The CDR3 has 15 amino acids. DNA for the CDR3: TGTGCCAGCAGGGCATCACTAGCGGGGTCGGAGACCCAGTACTTC. Translation gives CASRASLAGSETQYF.